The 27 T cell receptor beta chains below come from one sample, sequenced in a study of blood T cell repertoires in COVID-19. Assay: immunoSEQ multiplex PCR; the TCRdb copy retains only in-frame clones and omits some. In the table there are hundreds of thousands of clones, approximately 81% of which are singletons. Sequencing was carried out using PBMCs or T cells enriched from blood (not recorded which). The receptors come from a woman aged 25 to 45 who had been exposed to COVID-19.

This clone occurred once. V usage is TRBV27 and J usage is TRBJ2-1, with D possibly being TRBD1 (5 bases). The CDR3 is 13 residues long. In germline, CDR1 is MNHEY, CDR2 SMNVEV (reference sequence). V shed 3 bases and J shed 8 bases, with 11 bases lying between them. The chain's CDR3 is CASSFSPGYEQFF. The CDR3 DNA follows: TGTGCCAGCAGTTTTTCCCCAGGGTATGAGCAGTTCTTC.

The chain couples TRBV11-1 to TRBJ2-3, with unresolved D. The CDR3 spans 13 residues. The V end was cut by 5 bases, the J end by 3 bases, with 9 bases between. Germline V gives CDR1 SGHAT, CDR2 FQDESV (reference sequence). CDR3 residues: CASSTSRTDTQYF. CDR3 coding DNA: TGTGCCAGCAGCACTTCCCGGACAGATACGCAGTATTTT.

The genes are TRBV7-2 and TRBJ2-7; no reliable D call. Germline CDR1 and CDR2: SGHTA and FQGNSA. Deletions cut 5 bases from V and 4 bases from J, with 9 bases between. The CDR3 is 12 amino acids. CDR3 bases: TGTGCCAGCAGCCGAACTACGTACGAGCAGTACTTC. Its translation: CASSRTTYEQYF.

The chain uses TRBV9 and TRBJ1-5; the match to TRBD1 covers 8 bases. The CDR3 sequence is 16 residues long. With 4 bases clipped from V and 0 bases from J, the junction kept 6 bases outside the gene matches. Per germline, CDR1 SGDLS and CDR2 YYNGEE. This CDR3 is CASSPGTGYSNQPQHF. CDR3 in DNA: TGTGCCAGCAGCCCCGGGACAGGCTATAGCAATCAGCCCCAGCATTTT.

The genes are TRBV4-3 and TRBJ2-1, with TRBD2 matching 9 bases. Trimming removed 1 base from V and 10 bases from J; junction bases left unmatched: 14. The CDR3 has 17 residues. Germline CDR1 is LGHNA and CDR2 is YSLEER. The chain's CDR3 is CASSQVDGGGANREQFF. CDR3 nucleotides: TGCGCCAGCAGCCAAGTCGATGGCGGGGGGGCGAATCGAGAGCAGTTCTTC.

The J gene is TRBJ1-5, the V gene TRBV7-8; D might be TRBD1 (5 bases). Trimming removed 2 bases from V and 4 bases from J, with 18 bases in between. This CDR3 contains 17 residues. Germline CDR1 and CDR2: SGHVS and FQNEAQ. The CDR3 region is CASSLPPVGTANQPQHF. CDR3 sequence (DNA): TGTGCCAGCAGCTTACCTCCCGTAGGGACTGCGAATCAGCCCCAGCATTTT.

The CDR3 DNA sequence: TGTGCCAGCCAGCGTCAGACAGGGGGTAAGCTCCTGAACACTGAAGCTTTCTTT. Its translation: CASQRQTGGKLLNTEAFF. The chain employs TRBV2 and TRBJ1-1; the match to TRBD1 covers 9 bases. CDR1 is SNHLY, CDR2 FYNNEI, per germline. Germline trimming cut 8 bases from V and 0 bases from J; bases unmatched to any gene: 16. The CDR3 consists of 18 residues.

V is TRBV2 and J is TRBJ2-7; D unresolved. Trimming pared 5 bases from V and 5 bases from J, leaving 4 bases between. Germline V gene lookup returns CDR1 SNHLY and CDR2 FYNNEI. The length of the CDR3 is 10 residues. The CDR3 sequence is CASSLNEQYF. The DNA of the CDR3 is TGTGCCAGCAGTCTTAACGAGCAGTACTTC.

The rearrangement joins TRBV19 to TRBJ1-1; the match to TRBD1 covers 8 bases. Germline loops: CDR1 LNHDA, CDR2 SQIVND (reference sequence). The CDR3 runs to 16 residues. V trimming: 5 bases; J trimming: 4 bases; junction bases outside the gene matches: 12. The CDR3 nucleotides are TGTGCCAGTAGTCAGTTGCGGACAGGGAGGGTCACTGAAGCTTTCTTT. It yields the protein CASSQLRTGRVTEAFF.

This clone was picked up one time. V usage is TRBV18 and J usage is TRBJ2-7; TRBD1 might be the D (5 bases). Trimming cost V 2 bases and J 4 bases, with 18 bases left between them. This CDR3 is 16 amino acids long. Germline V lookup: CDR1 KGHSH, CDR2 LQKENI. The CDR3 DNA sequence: TGTGCCAGCTCACCAAGGACACCAACTGGGGATTACGAGCAGTACTTC. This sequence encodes CASSPRTPTGDYEQYF.

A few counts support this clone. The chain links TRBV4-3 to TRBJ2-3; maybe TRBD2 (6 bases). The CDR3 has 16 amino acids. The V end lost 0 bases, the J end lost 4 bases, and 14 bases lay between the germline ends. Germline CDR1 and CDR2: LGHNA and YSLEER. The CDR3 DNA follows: TGCGCCAGCAGCCAAGATTCAAGCGGGTGGGCAGATACGCAGTATTTT. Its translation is CASSQDSSGWADTQYF.

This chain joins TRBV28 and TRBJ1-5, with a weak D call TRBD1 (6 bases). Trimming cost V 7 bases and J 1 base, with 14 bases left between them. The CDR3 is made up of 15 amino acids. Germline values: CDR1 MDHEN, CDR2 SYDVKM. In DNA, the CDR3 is TGTGCCAGCACCCGAAGTGGGGGCAGCAATCAGCCCCAGCATTTT. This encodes CASTRSGGSNQPQHF.

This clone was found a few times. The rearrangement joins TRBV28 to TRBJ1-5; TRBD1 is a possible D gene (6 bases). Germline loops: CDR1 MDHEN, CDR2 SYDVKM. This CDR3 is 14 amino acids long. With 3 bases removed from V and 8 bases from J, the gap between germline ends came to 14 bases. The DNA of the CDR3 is TGTGCCAGCAGTTTGGCTCGGGGGGCGAAGCCCCAGCATTTT. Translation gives CASSLARGAKPQHF.

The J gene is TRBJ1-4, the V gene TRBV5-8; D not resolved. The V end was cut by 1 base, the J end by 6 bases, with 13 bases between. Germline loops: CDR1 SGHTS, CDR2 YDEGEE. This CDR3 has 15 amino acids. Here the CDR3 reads CASSLRHLGDEKLFF. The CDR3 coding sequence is TGTGCCAGCAGCTTGCGCCATCTAGGCGATGAAAAACTGTTTTTT.

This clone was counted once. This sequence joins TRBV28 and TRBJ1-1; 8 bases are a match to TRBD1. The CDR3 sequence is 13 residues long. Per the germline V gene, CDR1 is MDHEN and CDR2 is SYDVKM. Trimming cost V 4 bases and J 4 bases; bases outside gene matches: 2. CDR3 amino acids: CASSYRGTTEAFF. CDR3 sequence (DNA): TGTGCCAGCAGTTACAGGGGGACCACTGAAGCTTTCTTT. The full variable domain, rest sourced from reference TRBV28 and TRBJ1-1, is DVKVTQSSRYLVKRTGEKVFLECVQDMDHENMFWYRQDPGLGLRLIYFSYDVKMKEKGDIPEGYSVSREKKERFSLILESASTNQTSMYLCASSYRGTTEAFFGQGTRLTVV.

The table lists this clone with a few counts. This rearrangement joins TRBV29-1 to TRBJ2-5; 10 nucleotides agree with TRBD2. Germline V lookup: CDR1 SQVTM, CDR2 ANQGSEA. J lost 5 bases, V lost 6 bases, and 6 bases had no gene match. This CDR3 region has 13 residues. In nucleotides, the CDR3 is TGCAGCGTACCTAGCGGGGGATTGGAGACCCAGTACTTC. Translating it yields CSVPSGGLETQYF.

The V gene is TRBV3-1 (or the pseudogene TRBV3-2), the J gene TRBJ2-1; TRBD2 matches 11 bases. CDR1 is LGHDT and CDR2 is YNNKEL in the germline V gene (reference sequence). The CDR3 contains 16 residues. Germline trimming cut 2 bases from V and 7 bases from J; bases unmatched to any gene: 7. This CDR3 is CASSQSSGGRRNEQFF. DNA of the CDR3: TGTGCCAGCAGCCAATCTAGCGGGGGGAGGAGGAATGAGCAGTTCTTC.

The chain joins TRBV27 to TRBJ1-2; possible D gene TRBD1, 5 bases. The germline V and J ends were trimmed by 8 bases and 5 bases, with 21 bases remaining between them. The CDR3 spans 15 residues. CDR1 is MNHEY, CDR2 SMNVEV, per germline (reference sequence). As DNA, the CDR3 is TGTGCCAGCTCGACATCACCAGGGAATTCGTATGGCTACACCTTC. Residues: CASSTSPGNSYGYTF.

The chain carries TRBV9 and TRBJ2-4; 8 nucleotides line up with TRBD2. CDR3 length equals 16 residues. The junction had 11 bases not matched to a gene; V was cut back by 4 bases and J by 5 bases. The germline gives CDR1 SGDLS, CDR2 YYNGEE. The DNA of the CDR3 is TGTGCCAGCAGCCCCCAGGACATCGGGGGGGAAAACATTCAGTACTTC. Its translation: CASSPQDIGGENIQYF.

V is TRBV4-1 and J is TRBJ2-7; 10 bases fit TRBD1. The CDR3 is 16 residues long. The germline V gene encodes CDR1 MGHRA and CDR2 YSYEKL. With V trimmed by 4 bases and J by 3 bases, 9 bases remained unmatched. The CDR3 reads CASSPAVGQGFYEQYF. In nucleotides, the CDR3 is TGCGCCAGCAGCCCTGCCGTGGGACAGGGGTTCTACGAGCAGTACTTC.

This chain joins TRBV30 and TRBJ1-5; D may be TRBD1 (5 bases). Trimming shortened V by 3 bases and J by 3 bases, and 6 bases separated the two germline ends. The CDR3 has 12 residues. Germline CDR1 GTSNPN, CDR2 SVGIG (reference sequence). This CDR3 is CAWSRDNQPQHF. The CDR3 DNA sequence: TGTGCCTGGAGCAGGGACAATCAGCCCCAGCATTTT.

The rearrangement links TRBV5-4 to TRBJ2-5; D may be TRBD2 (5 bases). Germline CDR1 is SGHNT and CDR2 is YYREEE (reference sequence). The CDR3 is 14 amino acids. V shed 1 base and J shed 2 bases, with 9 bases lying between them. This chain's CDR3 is CASSLTSVQETQYF. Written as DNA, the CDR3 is TGTGCCAGCAGCTTGACTAGTGTGCAAGAGACCCAGTACTTC.

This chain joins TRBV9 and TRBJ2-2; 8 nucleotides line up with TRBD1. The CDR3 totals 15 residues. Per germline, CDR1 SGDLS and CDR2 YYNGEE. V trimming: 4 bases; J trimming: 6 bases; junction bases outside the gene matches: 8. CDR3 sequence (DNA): TGTGCCAGCAGCCCAGGACAGGGTCGGGCCGGGGAGCTGTTTTTT. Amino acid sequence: CASSPGQGRAGELFF.

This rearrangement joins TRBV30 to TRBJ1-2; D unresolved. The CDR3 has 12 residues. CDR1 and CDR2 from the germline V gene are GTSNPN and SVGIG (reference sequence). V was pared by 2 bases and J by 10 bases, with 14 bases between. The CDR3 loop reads CAWSIPGEPYTF. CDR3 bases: TGTGCCTGGAGTATCCCCGGGGAGCCCTACACCTTC.

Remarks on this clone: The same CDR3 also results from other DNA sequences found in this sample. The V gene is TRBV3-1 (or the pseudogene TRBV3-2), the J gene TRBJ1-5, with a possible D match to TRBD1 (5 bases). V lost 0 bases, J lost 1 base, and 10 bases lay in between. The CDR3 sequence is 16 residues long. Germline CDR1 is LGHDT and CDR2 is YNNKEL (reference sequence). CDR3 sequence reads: CASSQDSRGSNQPQHF. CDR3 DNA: TGTGCCAGCAGCCAAGACAGTCGGGGGAGCAATCAGCCCCAGCATTTT.

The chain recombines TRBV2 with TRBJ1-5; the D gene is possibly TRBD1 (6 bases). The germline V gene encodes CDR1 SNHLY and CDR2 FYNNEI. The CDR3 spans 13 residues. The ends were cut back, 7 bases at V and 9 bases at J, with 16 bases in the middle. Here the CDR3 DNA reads TGTGCCAGCACGGGGGGGCTGGGATGGCCCCAGCATTTT. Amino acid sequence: CASTGGLGWPQHF.

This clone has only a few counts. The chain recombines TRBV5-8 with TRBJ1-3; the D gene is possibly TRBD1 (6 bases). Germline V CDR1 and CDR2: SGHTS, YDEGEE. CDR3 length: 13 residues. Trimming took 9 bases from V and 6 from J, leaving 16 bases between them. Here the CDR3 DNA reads TGTGCCACCTACAGGGATAGAAAAAACACCATATATTTT. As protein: CATYRDRKNTIYF.